A selection of T cell receptor beta chains follows, all from one sample in a study of blood T cell repertoires in COVID-19. Assay: immunoSEQ multiplex PCR; the TCRdb copy retains only in-frame clones and omits some. The table has about 160,000 clones, 90% to 95% seen once. The sequenced material came from peripheral blood. These receptors all stem from a woman between 45 and 60 years old with acute or convalescent COVID-19. CDR3s include the opening cysteine and the closing phenylalanine or tryptophan. The order of the fields is CDR3 DNA, CDR3 protein, clone size, V gene, D gene, J gene. D genes are given only for firm matches. Part of the rows lack a size; the others show once, few, many or a class for expanded clones.

cdr3_nt: TGTGCCAGCAGCTTTTTGAGTGTCTATGGCTACACCTTC
cdr3_aa: CASSFLSVYGYTF
clone_size: -
v_call: TRBV5-4
d_call: -
j_call: TRBJ1-2

cdr3_nt: TGTGCCAGCAGTTTACTTAGCCAGGAGCAGTACTTC
cdr3_aa: CASSLLSQEQYF
clone_size: -
v_call: TRBV28
d_call: -
j_call: TRBJ2-7

cdr3_nt: TGTGCCAGCAGCCAAGACGACACGGACAACGATGAGCAGTTCTTC
cdr3_aa: CASSQDDTDNDEQFF
clone_size: -
v_call: TRBV14
d_call: -
j_call: TRBJ2-1

cdr3_nt: TGTGCCTGGGCCGGGACTAGCGGGCGGGGCGGGGAGCTGTTTTTT
cdr3_aa: CAWAGTSGRGGELFF
clone_size: -
v_call: TRBV30
d_call: TRBD2
j_call: TRBJ2-2

cdr3_nt: TGTGCCAGCAGTTACGGGACAGGGGCCTACGAGCAGTACTTC
cdr3_aa: CASSYGTGAYEQYF
clone_size: -
v_call: TRBV6-5
d_call: TRBD1
j_call: TRBJ2-7

cdr3_nt: TGTGCCAGCAGCTTAGGACAGGGAATAAGCTACGAGCAGTACTTC
cdr3_aa: CASSLGQGISYEQYF
clone_size: -
v_call: TRBV7-2
d_call: TRBD1
j_call: TRBJ2-7

cdr3_nt: TGCGCCAGCAGTGTGAGGGACAGGGAAGGGGAAAAACTGTTTTTT
cdr3_aa: CASSVRDREGEKLFF
clone_size: -
v_call: TRBV10-2
d_call: TRBD1
j_call: TRBJ1-4

cdr3_nt: TGCGCTTCACAACCCCTAGCGGGGGGGCATGAGCAGTTCTTC
cdr3_aa: CASQPLAGGHEQFF
clone_size: -
v_call: TRBV10-2
d_call: TRBD2
j_call: TRBJ2-1

cdr3_nt: TGTGCCATCAGTGAACCAGGGTGGAACACTGAAGCTTTCTTT
cdr3_aa: CAISEPGWNTEAFF
clone_size: once
v_call: TRBV10-3
d_call: -
j_call: TRBJ1-1

cdr3_nt: TGTGCCAGCAGCCAAGATAGGGGAGGCACTGAAGCTTTCTTT
cdr3_aa: CASSQDRGGTEAFF
clone_size: -
v_call: TRBV3-1/TRBV3-2
d_call: -
j_call: TRBJ1-1

cdr3_nt: TGTGCCACCAGTGATTTAGGGCAGGGGGCTAATCAGCCCCAGCATTTT
cdr3_aa: CATSDLGQGANQPQHF
clone_size: -
v_call: TRBV24-1
d_call: TRBD1
j_call: TRBJ1-5

cdr3_nt: TGTGCCAGCAGCGCCTACCTAGGGGACTCCTACGAGCAGTACTTC
cdr3_aa: CASSAYLGDSYEQYF
clone_size: -
v_call: TRBV11-2
d_call: -
j_call: TRBJ2-7

cdr3_nt: TGTGCCATCAGTGATGGGGGTAGGACAGGGGGCCATGGCTACACCTTC
cdr3_aa: CAISDGGRTGGHGYTF
clone_size: -
v_call: TRBV10-3
d_call: TRBD1
j_call: TRBJ1-2

cdr3_nt: TGTGCCAGTAGTGGCGGGACAGGGGGCTTTGCGGAGACCCAGTACTTC
cdr3_aa: CASSGGTGGFAETQYF
clone_size: -
v_call: TRBV19
d_call: TRBD1
j_call: TRBJ2-5

cdr3_nt: TGTGCCAGTAGTATAGGGAGGACTAGCGGGAGTCGGAATGAGCAGTTCTTC
cdr3_aa: CASSIGRTSGSRNEQFF
clone_size: -
v_call: TRBV19
d_call: TRBD2
j_call: TRBJ2-1

cdr3_nt: TGTGCCAGCAGCCTCAACGACAGGTTGGGTGGCTACACCTTC
cdr3_aa: CASSLNDRLGGYTF
clone_size: -
v_call: TRBV7-2
d_call: -
j_call: TRBJ1-2

cdr3_nt: TGTGCCAGCAGTCCCGACAGGGGAGGTTCACCCCTCCACTTT
cdr3_aa: CASSPDRGGSPLHF
clone_size: few
v_call: TRBV6-6
d_call: TRBD1
j_call: TRBJ1-6

cdr3_nt: TGTGCCAGCAGCTTAGATTTCGGGAGTCTATTTGAAGCTTTCTTT
cdr3_aa: CASSLDFGSLFEAFF
clone_size: -
v_call: TRBV11-1
d_call: -
j_call: TRBJ1-1

cdr3_nt: TGTGCCACCAGTGGTACGGTAAACGTGGATAGCGGACACAATGAGCAGTTCTTC
cdr3_aa: CATSGTVNVDSGHNEQFF
clone_size: -
v_call: TRBV24-1
d_call: -
j_call: TRBJ2-1

cdr3_nt: TGTGCCAGCAGCGGGGCGGGGACAGGGAAAGAGACCCAGTACTTC
cdr3_aa: CASSGAGTGKETQYF
clone_size: -
v_call: TRBV6-5
d_call: TRBD1
j_call: TRBJ2-5

cdr3_nt: TGTGCCAGCAAGGGGCAGGGGGAGTATACGCAGTATTTT
cdr3_aa: CASKGQGEYTQYF
clone_size: -
v_call: TRBV12-3/TRBV12-4
d_call: TRBD1
j_call: TRBJ2-3

cdr3_nt: TGTGCCAGCAGTTCCGAGACAGGGTTTTCCTACAATGAGCAGTTCTTC
cdr3_aa: CASSSETGFSYNEQFF
clone_size: -
v_call: TRBV28
d_call: TRBD1
j_call: TRBJ2-1

cdr3_nt: TGTGCCAGCACCCTGGGACTAGCGGGGGGGCGAGTAAATGAGCAGTTCTTC
cdr3_aa: CASTLGLAGGRVNEQFF
clone_size: -
v_call: TRBV25-1
d_call: TRBD2
j_call: TRBJ2-1

cdr3_nt: TGTGCCTGGACCCCTACGACAGGATTTCCCTACGAGCAGTACTTC
cdr3_aa: CAWTPTTGFPYEQYF
clone_size: -
v_call: TRBV30
d_call: -
j_call: TRBJ2-7

cdr3_nt: TGCGCCAGCAGCCAAGTCGAACTCCGGGACAGGGGTTACGAGCAGTACTTC
cdr3_aa: CASSQVELRDRGYEQYF
clone_size: once
v_call: TRBV4-1
d_call: TRBD1
j_call: TRBJ2-7

cdr3_nt: TGTGCCAGCAGCTTTCAGGGTGCGGCTTTCTTT
cdr3_aa: CASSFQGAAFF
clone_size: -
v_call: TRBV7-9
d_call: -
j_call: TRBJ1-1

cdr3_nt: TGTGCCAGCAGCTTGAACAGGGGCCAAGAGACCCAGTACTTC
cdr3_aa: CASSLNRGQETQYF
clone_size: -
v_call: TRBV7-2
d_call: TRBD1
j_call: TRBJ2-5

cdr3_nt: TGTGCCTGGAAGGGAGGGAGGAATGAAAAACTGTTTTTT
cdr3_aa: CAWKGGRNEKLFF
clone_size: -
v_call: TRBV30
d_call: -
j_call: TRBJ1-4

cdr3_nt: TGTGCCAGCAGCTTGGCGGGGCCAGGGGGGATGGAGCTGTTTTTT
cdr3_aa: CASSLAGPGGMELFF
clone_size: -
v_call: TRBV11-2
d_call: -
j_call: TRBJ2-2

cdr3_nt: TGTGCCAGTAGTCCGGGGACTGGACCACGCTACGAGCAGTACTTC
cdr3_aa: CASSPGTGPRYEQYF
clone_size: -
v_call: TRBV19
d_call: -
j_call: TRBJ2-7

cdr3_nt: TGTGCCAGCAGTTTATTTGGACTAGCGGGATTCAATGAGCAGTTCTTC
cdr3_aa: CASSLFGLAGFNEQFF
clone_size: -
v_call: TRBV28
d_call: TRBD2
j_call: TRBJ2-1

cdr3_nt: TGTGCCAGCAGCTTAGCGCGGGGGGCGGTTGGCACCATATATTTT
cdr3_aa: CASSLARGAVGTIYF
clone_size: -
v_call: TRBV7-6
d_call: -
j_call: TRBJ1-3

cdr3_nt: TGCAGCGTTGGCGTCGGGAGATTTGAAAAACTGTTTTTT
cdr3_aa: CSVGVGRFEKLFF
clone_size: -
v_call: TRBV29-1
d_call: -
j_call: TRBJ1-4

cdr3_nt: TGTGCCACCAGACAGGAATCCGCGAATGGCTACACCTTC
cdr3_aa: CATRQESANGYTF
clone_size: -
v_call: TRBV15
d_call: -
j_call: TRBJ1-2

cdr3_nt: TGCGCCAGCAGCTTGGGTCAAACTAGCGTGGCCTACGAGCAGTACTTC
cdr3_aa: CASSLGQTSVAYEQYF
clone_size: -
v_call: TRBV5-1
d_call: TRBD2
j_call: TRBJ2-7

cdr3_nt: TGTGCCATCAGGGGAACAGGGGCTGGGTACAATGAGCAGTTCTTC
cdr3_aa: CAIRGTGAGYNEQFF
clone_size: -
v_call: TRBV10-3
d_call: TRBD1
j_call: TRBJ2-1

cdr3_nt: TGTGCCAGCAGCCTTGGTCAGGGGGCTGAAGCTTTCTTT
cdr3_aa: CASSLGQGAEAFF
clone_size: -
v_call: TRBV3-1/TRBV3-2
d_call: TRBD1
j_call: TRBJ1-1

cdr3_nt: TGTGCCAGCAGTCTCGGGCTGGGGGGAGCTTTCTTT
cdr3_aa: CASSLGLGGAFF
clone_size: -
v_call: TRBV6-6
d_call: -
j_call: TRBJ1-1

cdr3_nt: TGTGCCAGTGGGGTCGGGACAAAAAACAATGAGCAGTTCTTC
cdr3_aa: CASGVGTKNNEQFF
clone_size: -
v_call: TRBV25-1
d_call: -
j_call: TRBJ2-1

cdr3_nt: TGCGCCAGCAGTCAACCGGACAGAAGTGAAGAAAAACTGTTTTTT
cdr3_aa: CASSQPDRSEEKLFF
clone_size: -
v_call: TRBV23-1
d_call: -
j_call: TRBJ1-4

cdr3_nt: TGTGCCAGTAGCGGGGTCAGCTTCAACTATGGCTACACCTTC
cdr3_aa: CASSGVSFNYGYTF
clone_size: -
v_call: TRBV19
d_call: -
j_call: TRBJ1-2

cdr3_nt: TGTGCCAGCAGCGGGGGCCGCTACAATGAGCAGTTCTTC
cdr3_aa: CASSGGRYNEQFF
clone_size: -
v_call: TRBV9
d_call: -
j_call: TRBJ2-1

cdr3_nt: TGTGCCAGCAGTCGTCCCGGGGGGTTCGCTGAAGCTTTCTTT
cdr3_aa: CASSRPGGFAEAFF
clone_size: -
v_call: TRBV28
d_call: -
j_call: TRBJ1-1

cdr3_nt: TGTGCCAGCAGCCAGACCGCGGTATACAGGGTGGCTGGGGCCAACGTCCTGACTTTC
cdr3_aa: CASSQTAVYRVAGANVLTF
clone_size: once
v_call: TRBV4-2
d_call: -
j_call: TRBJ2-6

cdr3_nt: TGTGCCAGCAAATACACTAGCTCTGGAAACACCATATATTTT
cdr3_aa: CASKYTSSGNTIYF
clone_size: -
v_call: TRBV11-2
d_call: -
j_call: TRBJ1-3

cdr3_nt: TGTGCCAGCAGCTTAGGCGGGACAGGCAATTCACCCCTCCACTTT
cdr3_aa: CASSLGGTGNSPLHF
clone_size: few
v_call: TRBV7-9
d_call: TRBD1
j_call: TRBJ1-6

cdr3_nt: TGTGCCAGTATTAAGGACAGGGATACTGGCTACACCTTC
cdr3_aa: CASIKDRDTGYTF
clone_size: -
v_call: TRBV6-5
d_call: TRBD1
j_call: TRBJ1-2

cdr3_nt: TGTGCCAGCAGTTACTCGTTACTAACTACAGATACGCAGTATTTT
cdr3_aa: CASSYSLLTTDTQYF
clone_size: -
v_call: TRBV6-5
d_call: -
j_call: TRBJ2-3

cdr3_nt: TGTGCCAGCAGCTTAGAGGGAGACGCGGGGAACACAGATACGCAGTATTTT
cdr3_aa: CASSLEGDAGNTDTQYF
clone_size: -
v_call: TRBV11-2
d_call: -
j_call: TRBJ2-3

cdr3_nt: TGTGCCAGGGACAGGGTTATGAACACTGAAGCTTTCTTT
cdr3_aa: CARDRVMNTEAFF
clone_size: -
v_call: TRBV19
d_call: TRBD1
j_call: TRBJ1-1

cdr3_nt: TGTGCCAGCAGCTTAGGGTGGGAGGCCTCGGGCCCCCAGCATTTT
cdr3_aa: CASSLGWEASGPQHF
clone_size: -
v_call: TRBV7-9
d_call: -
j_call: TRBJ1-5

cdr3_nt: TGTGCCAGCAGCTTAGAACGTAGAGATACGCAGTATTTT
cdr3_aa: CASSLERRDTQYF
clone_size: -
v_call: TRBV7-6
d_call: -
j_call: TRBJ2-3

cdr3_nt: TGCAGCGGGGCCACCGGGACAGGGGGCCTCGAGCAGTACTTC
cdr3_aa: CSGATGTGGLEQYF
clone_size: -
v_call: TRBV29-1
d_call: TRBD1
j_call: TRBJ2-7

cdr3_nt: TGTGCCACCAGCAGAGATAAAAGACAGGCTAGGACCCTCCACTTT
cdr3_aa: CATSRDKRQARTLHF
clone_size: -
v_call: TRBV15
d_call: -
j_call: TRBJ1-6